This paragraph reports one TCR beta chain. This record comes from a study of technical replicates of blood from several donors. TCRdb keeps only in-frame clones here, not all; method: immunoSEQ multiplex PCR. The data show 50,000 to 70,000 clones, 86% seen once. This CDR3 is 11 amino acids long. Germline lookup yields CDR1 SNHLY and CDR2 FYNNEI. Trimming left V 3 bases short and J 15 bases short, with 12 bases between. Sequencing was performed on PBMCs. The gene calls are TRBV2 and TRBJ2-1; TRBD2 might be the D (6 bases). The receptor comes from a human donor in good health. Some clones in this sample may be carry-over from other donors' samples. The chain's CDR3 is CASSEGLLRFF. In DNA form, the CDR3 reads TGTGCCAGCAGTGAGGGACTTCTGCGGTTCTTC.